This is a list of T cell receptor beta chains from one sample in a study of technical replicates of blood from a handful of donors. Assay used: immunoSEQ multiplex PCR; TCRdb lists only in-frame clones, some missing. Counted here are approximately 70,000 clones, less than 97% occurring once; the ten biggest clones make up 0.2% to 0.3%. The sequenced sample consisted of T cells isolated from PBMCs. The receptors derive from a human donor in good health. Each CDR3 is given without its conserved first and last residue. Size values are once, few and many counts, or a class for expanded clones, and some rows have none.

V,size,J,CDR3
TRBV28,NA,TRBJ1-3,ASSLNLQGHPGNTIY
TRBV7-9,NA,TRBJ1-2,ASSLAGQVDGYT
TRBV7-6,once,TRBJ2-5,ASTSGEETQY
TRBV5-6,once,TRBJ1-5,ASSGGRANQPQH
TRBV11-2,NA,TRBJ2-3,ASSFRSTDTQY
TRBV5-1,NA,TRBJ1-2,ASSFDRDYGYT
TRBV9,NA,TRBJ2-1,ASSVVSSGRASSYNEQF
TRBV6-6,NA,TRBJ2-1,ASSWLAGGGEQF
TRBV7-9,NA,TRBJ1-1,ASKTGLNTEAF
TRBV13,NA,TRBJ2-4,ASRLAGGGNIQY
TRBV30,NA,TRBJ2-7,AWSASGGAYLLQY
TRBV5-8,NA,TRBJ1-2,ASSLLSRQTYNYGYT
TRBV2,NA,TRBJ2-7,ASSGFGGTSPSYEQY
TRBV7-3,NA,TRBJ2-1,ASSLLGGNYNEQF
TRBV29-1,NA,TRBJ2-2,SVEGGNANTGELF
TRBV9,once,TRBJ2-4,ASSPTHRIAVAKNIQY
TRBV2,NA,TRBJ1-2,ASNLQGAGDGYT
TRBV5-4,NA,TRBJ1-2,AIRTTSSWGGYT
TRBV28,NA,TRBJ2-7,ASDGRGRDYEQY
TRBV7-6,NA,TRBJ2-1,ASSSRPGDEQF
TRBV9,NA,TRBJ2-2,ASSVSGESIGELF
TRBV6-5,NA,TRBJ2-7,ASSYRGQGANEQY
TRBV2,NA,TRBJ2-4,ASLNPGQGHIQY
TRBV2,once,TRBJ2-3,ASRLAGAPDTQY
TRBV27,NA,TRBJ2-1,ASSLFSTAGGYNEQF
TRBV11-2,NA,TRBJ2-2,ASSLVVVGLLTGELF
TRBV6-5,NA,TRBJ1-2,ASSYVTGSNYGYT
TRBV4-1,many,TRBJ2-2,ASSDRGNTGELF
TRBV27,NA,TRBJ1-5,ASSFSGVVQPQH
TRBV7-9,NA,TRBJ2-7,ASSLFASGQSSYEQY
TRBV5-1,NA,TRBJ2-7,ASSLGGRERNEQY
TRBV13,NA,TRBJ1-2,ASSLEAAYGYT
TRBV7-9,NA,TRBJ2-7,ASSPPGGQGLAEQY
TRBV30,NA,TRBJ2-5,AWGTGGETQY
TRBV7-6,NA,TRBJ2-7,ASSLGTGESYEQY
TRBV27,NA,TRBJ2-7,ASSLAGPYEQY
TRBV4-1,NA,TRBJ2-5,ASSQGLQETQY
TRBV5-4,NA,TRBJ2-3,ASSLWGSDTDTQY
TRBV29-1,NA,TRBJ1-2,SVVGRQDAYGYT
TRBV6-1,NA,TRBJ2-7,ASTQPAGLPEQY
TRBV5-4,NA,TRBJ2-2,ASSLVDKGSGELF
TRBV7-6,NA,TRBJ1-1,ASSVQTGEMRTEAF
TRBV5-6,NA,TRBJ2-5,ASSLTGGFGEDQY
TRBV11-2,NA,TRBJ1-4,ASSPIGTANEKLF
TRBV5-4,NA,TRBJ1-6,ASSLDRTNSPLH
TRBV5-1,NA,TRBJ2-3,ASSFGTSYPDTQY
TRBV12-5,NA,TRBJ2-5,ASGEQETQY
TRBV14,NA,TRBJ1-6,ASSQLEGQGRVPLH
TRBV2,NA,TRBJ1-1,ASSPRQGKTEAF
TRBV5-4,NA,TRBJ1-2,ASRWTGSPYGYT
TRBV9,NA,TRBJ2-5,ASNKRGTGDGTQY
TRBV5-1,NA,TRBJ2-5,ASSSGYQETQY
TRBV5-1,NA,TRBJ2-1,ASSLIDLDNEQF